The 8 T cell receptor beta chains reported below all come from one sample, sequenced in a study of shared clonotypes between healthy human individuals (dated by TCRdb to about 2020). To prepare the library, the immunoSEQ multiplex PCR assay was applied. Entries here come from immuneACCESS through TCRdb and include only in-frame sequences with V and J called. Some clones fail to appear in such tables; in the studies checked, an unresolved V gene covers under half of the shortfall, and the cause of the remainder is unknown. Here the sample has roughly 1,800,000 clones; 85% to 95% occur a single time. The top ten constitute approximately 1.2% of the sample. For the CD8 naive samples, CD45RO-negative cells were positively selected for CCR7, yielding a CD45RA+CCR7+ population from which TemRA cells were excluded. Sequenced: naive CD8+ T cells sorted from blood. This specimen's cell subset or site label, interpreted: CD45RA+CCR7+. The receptors derive from a man aged 18 to 30 in good health.

As to this clone: Other nucleotide sequences in the sample specify the same CDR3. The chain has TRBV28 and TRBJ2-5; the match to TRBD2 covers 8 bases. The germline V gene encodes CDR1 MDHEN and CDR2 SYDVKM. Trimming took 2 bases from V and 0 from J; bases not matched to a gene: 2. This CDR3 spans 15 amino acids. The CDR3 coding sequence is TGTGCCAGCAGTTTAAGCGGGGGATACCAAGAGACCCAGTACTTC. It yields the protein CASSLSGGYQETQYF.

The rearrangement joins TRBV9 to TRBJ1-1, with D perhaps TRBD1 (6 bases). CDR1 is SGDLS, CDR2 YYNGEE, per germline. The V end was cut by 3 bases, the J end by 1 base, with 13 bases between. The CDR3 loop spans 15 amino acids. DNA of the CDR3: TGTGCCAGCAGCGGCTCAAACAGGGAGAACACTGAAGCTTTCTTT. As protein: CASSGSNRENTEAFF.

This chain joins TRBV7-3 and TRBJ1-5; D gene ambiguous. The CDR3 has 16 residues. Germline values: CDR1 SGHTA, CDR2 FQGTGA. Trimming cost V 5 bases and J 11 bases, with 25 bases left between them. CDR3 in amino acids: CASSTSKSRRGKAQHF. The CDR3 DNA reads as TGTGCCAGCAGCACCTCCAAGTCGAGGCGGGGTAAGGCCCAGCATTTT.

The rearrangement uses TRBV27 and TRBJ1-2; tentatively, D is TRBD1 (5 bases). CDR1 and CDR2 from the germline V gene are MNHEY and SMNVEV (reference sequence). The CDR3 consists of 13 residues. V was shortened by 6 bases and J by 2 bases, with 10 bases between the two germline ends. CDR3 loop: CASRPPGNYGYTF. The DNA for the CDR3 is TGTGCCAGCAGGCCTCCAGGGAACTATGGCTACACCTTC.

The chain is built from TRBV6-1 and TRBJ2-7, with D tentatively TRBD1 or TRBD2 (6 bases each). The CDR3 has 13 amino acids. The V gene lost 11 bases and the J gene lost 0 bases, with 14 bases spanning the gap. CDR1 and CDR2 (germline): MNHNS, SASEGT. In DNA form, the CDR3 reads TGTGCCCTAAAGGGGGGTTTCTCCTACGAGCAGTACTTC. Translated: CALKGGFSYEQYF.

The genes are TRBV6-6 and TRBJ2-7; either TRBD1 or TRBD2 may supply D (6 bases each). CDR3 length: 13 residues. CDR1 and CDR2 from the germline V gene are MNHNY and SVGAGI (reference sequence). V dropped 10 bases and J dropped 2 bases, with 15 bases sitting between them. CDR3 sequence reads: CATGVAATYEQYF. CDR3 bases: TGTGCCACAGGGGTAGCGGCAACCTACGAGCAGTACTTC.

V gene TRBV2 combines with J gene TRBJ1-2; 7 bases match TRBD1. The CDR3 contains 11 residues. Germline loops: CDR1 SNHLY, CDR2 FYNNEI. V shed 10 bases and J 4 bases; nucleotides not matched to a gene: 3. This CDR3 reads CATWDSYGYTF. CDR3 DNA: TGTGCCACTTGGGACAGCTATGGCTACACCTTC.

The chain joins TRBV4-3 to TRBJ2-1; 10 bases match TRBD1. The CDR3 is 15 amino acids. The J segment lost 7 bases and the V segment lost 1 base, leaving 4 bases of the junction unmatched. CDR1 and CDR2 from the germline V gene are LGHNA and YSLEER. The CDR3 spells CASSQGQGARNEQFF. CDR3 DNA sequence: TGCGCCAGCAGCCAAGGACAGGGGGCGCGAAATGAGCAGTTCTTC.